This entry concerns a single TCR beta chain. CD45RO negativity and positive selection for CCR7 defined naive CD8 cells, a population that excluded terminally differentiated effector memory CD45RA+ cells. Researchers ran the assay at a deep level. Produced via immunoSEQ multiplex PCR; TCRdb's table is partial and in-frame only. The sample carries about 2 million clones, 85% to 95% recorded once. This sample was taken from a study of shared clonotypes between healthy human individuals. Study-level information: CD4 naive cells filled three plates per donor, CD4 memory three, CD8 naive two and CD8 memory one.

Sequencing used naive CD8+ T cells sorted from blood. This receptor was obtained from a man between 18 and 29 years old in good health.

Here the CDR3 DNA reads TGTGCCAGCAGCCTGGGACCCGCCTACGAGCAGTACTTC. This codes for CASSLGPAYEQYF. This chain uses TRBV5-4 with TRBJ2-7, with D perhaps matching TRBD1 or TRBD2 (5 bases each). Trimming cost V 4 bases and J 2 bases, with 10 bases left between them. The CDR3 is made up of 13 amino acids. Germline CDR1 is SGHNT and CDR2 is YYREEE (reference sequence).